A selection of T cell receptor beta chains follows, all from one sample in a study of graft-versus-host responses after intestinal transplantation. Generated by immunoSEQ multiplex PCR, the TCRdb table keeps only in-frame clones and is missing some. The top ten clones hold about 0.18% of a sample with over 90,000 clones, about nine tenths of them seen once. These receptors' targets are unknown. This specimen consisted of unstimulated CD4+ T cells sorted from spleen or lymph node cells, obtained before transplant. The receptors stem from a human donor who was the organ donor for an intestinal transplant. Both conserved end residues are part of each CDR3. The order of the fields is CDR3 protein, CDR3 DNA, D gene, clone size, J gene, V gene. A D gene is named only where the DNA matches it firmly. Only some rows state a clone size, as once, few, many or a class for expanded clones.

CDR3: CASSRGVGQGAGEKLFF; DNA: TGTGCCAGCAGCCGGGGAGTCGGGCAGGGGGCTGGGGAAAAACTGTTTTTT; D: TRBD1; size: .; J: TRBJ1-4; V: TRBV7-9
CDR3: CASSYGGGGYPNTEAFF; DNA: TGTGCCAGCAGCTATGGTGGAGGGGGCTATCCGAACACTGAAGCTTTCTTT; D: TRBD1; size: .; J: TRBJ1-1; V: TRBV7-6
CDR3: CASEGDRNTGELFF; DNA: TGTGCCAGCGAAGGGGATCGGAACACCGGGGAGCTGTTTTTT; D: .; size: .; J: TRBJ2-2; V: TRBV2
CDR3: CASSLDSSRNIQYF; DNA: TGTGCCAGCAGCTTAGACAGCTCAAGGAACATTCAGTACTTC; D: .; size: .; J: TRBJ2-4; V: TRBV11-1
CDR3: CSVVWGQGGNEQFF; DNA: TGCAGCGTTGTATGGGGACAGGGAGGGAATGAGCAGTTCTTC; D: TRBD1; size: .; J: TRBJ2-1; V: TRBV29-1
CDR3: CASSQAGGAGTEAFF; DNA: TGCGCCAGCAGCCAAGCGGGGGGCGCTGGCACTGAAGCTTTCTTT; D: .; size: .; J: TRBJ1-1; V: TRBV4-3
CDR3: CASSFTTGRYEQYF; DNA: TGTGCCAGCAGCTTCACTACAGGGCGGTACGAGCAGTACTTC; D: .; size: .; J: TRBJ2-7; V: TRBV7-2
CDR3: CAIGQGFEYEQYF; DNA: TGTGCCATCGGGCAGGGGTTTGAGTACGAGCAGTACTTC; D: .; size: few; J: TRBJ2-7; V: TRBV10-3
CDR3: CASSLGQLLAKNIQYF; DNA: TGCGCCAGCAGCCTCGGACAGCTACTAGCCAAAAACATTCAGTACTTC; D: .; size: .; J: TRBJ2-4; V: TRBV4-1
CDR3: CASSQDLGANYGYTF; DNA: TGTGCCAGCAGCCAAGATCTGGGAGCTAACTATGGCTACACCTTC; D: .; size: .; J: TRBJ1-2; V: TRBV14
CDR3: CAISERETGWDGYTF; DNA: TGTGCCATCAGTGAGCGAGAGACAGGGTGGGATGGCTACACCTTC; D: TRBD1; size: .; J: TRBJ1-2; V: TRBV10-3
CDR3: CASSIGPGRFTEAFF; DNA: TGTGCCAGTAGTATAGGGCCAGGGAGGTTTACTGAAGCTTTCTTT; D: .; size: .; J: TRBJ1-1; V: TRBV19
CDR3: CASSPIQGATQYF; DNA: TGTGCCAGCTCACCTATACAGGGGGCGACCCAGTACTTC; D: TRBD1; size: .; J: TRBJ2-5; V: TRBV18
CDR3: CASSIRDNQETQYF; DNA: TGTGCCAGCAGCATCCGGGACAACCAAGAGACCCAGTACTTC; D: .; size: .; J: TRBJ2-5; V: TRBV7-9
CDR3: CASSLEWAGGYTF; DNA: TGTGCCAGCAGTTTGGAATGGGCTGGAGGCTACACCTTC; D: .; size: .; J: TRBJ1-2; V: TRBV28
CDR3: CASSLALSGGPYNEQFF; DNA: TGCGCCAGCAGCTTGGCCCTTAGCGGGGGGCCCTACAATGAGCAGTTCTTC; D: TRBD2; size: .; J: TRBJ2-1; V: TRBV5-1
CDR3: CASSPSDRLKGALHF; DNA: TGTGCCAGCAGTCCATCGGACAGGCTGAAGGGGGCCCTCCACTTT; D: TRBD1; size: .; J: TRBJ1-6; V: TRBV27
CDR3: CASSEFAGNTEAFF; DNA: TGTGCCAGCTCAGAATTCGCGGGGAACACTGAAGCTTTCTTT; D: .; size: .; J: TRBJ1-1; V: TRBV18
CDR3: CASSLGLAGGRGYEQYF; DNA: TGTGCCAGCAGCTTAGGACTAGCGGGGGGGCGGGGCTACGAGCAGTACTTC; D: TRBD2; size: .; J: TRBJ2-7; V: TRBV28
CDR3: CASSELGQGYQPQHF; DNA: TGTGCCAGCAGTGAATTAGGTCAGGGATATCAGCCCCAGCATTTT; D: .; size: .; J: TRBJ1-5; V: TRBV2
CDR3: CATSRVRGMGTEAFF; DNA: TGTGCCACCAGCAGAGTCAGGGGAATGGGCACTGAAGCTTTCTTT; D: .; size: once; J: TRBJ1-1; V: TRBV15
CDR3: CASRRTGGNSPLHF; DNA: TGTGCCAGTAGGAGGACAGGGGGTAATTCACCCCTCCACTTT; D: TRBD1; size: .; J: TRBJ1-6; V: TRBV19
CDR3: CASSEVTGQGGGTQYF; DNA: TGTGCCAGCAGTGAAGTCACGGGACAGGGCGGAGGGACCCAGTACTTC; D: TRBD1; size: .; J: TRBJ2-5; V: TRBV6-1
CDR3: CAWQIRGTETQYF; DNA: TGTGCCTGGCAGATCAGGGGGACGGAGACCCAGTACTTC; D: TRBD1; size: .; J: TRBJ2-5; V: TRBV30
CDR3: CATSRREGHNYGYTF; DNA: TGTGCCACCAGTAGGAGGGAAGGGCATAACTATGGCTACACCTTC; D: .; size: .; J: TRBJ1-2; V: TRBV10-3
CDR3: CARRPRGDYTDTQYF; DNA: TGTGCCCGAAGACCGCGGGGGGACTACACAGATACGCAGTATTTT; D: TRBD2; size: .; J: TRBJ2-3; V: TRBV25-1
CDR3: CASSRTSGGNPGELFF; DNA: TGTGCCAGCAGCCGGACTAGCGGGGGGAACCCCGGGGAGCTGTTTTTT; D: TRBD2; size: .; J: TRBJ2-2; V: TRBV7-2
CDR3: CASILLVSRQDGYTIYF; DNA: TGTGCCAGCATCCTCTTGGTCAGCCGCCAGGATGGGTACACCATATATTTT; D: .; size: .; J: TRBJ1-3; V: TRBV7-6
CDR3: CASSLRGTGNTIYF; DNA: TGTGCCAGCAGCTTGAGAGGGACTGGAAACACCATATATTTT; D: .; size: .; J: TRBJ1-3; V: TRBV5-4
CDR3: CASIQSRRGTANEKLFF; DNA: TGCGCCAGCATTCAGTCTCGGCGCGGGACAGCTAATGAAAAACTGTTTTTT; D: TRBD1; size: .; J: TRBJ1-4; V: TRBV10-1
CDR3: CASSSGHSSNNSPLHF; DNA: TGTGCCAGCAGTTCAGGGCACAGCTCCAATAATTCACCCCTCCACTTT; D: .; size: .; J: TRBJ1-6; V: TRBV28